A selection of T cell receptor beta chains follows, all from one sample in a study of blood T cell repertoires in COVID-19. Sequenced by immunoSEQ multiplex PCR; TCRdb stores in-frame clones only, minus some. In the table there are about 270,000 clones, around 92% of which are singletons. Material: PBMCs or T cells enriched from blood (not recorded which). All receptors derive from a woman in her fifties or sixties who had recovered from COVID-19. Both conserved end residues are part of each CDR3. A D gene is named only where the DNA matches it firmly. Some rows have no size entry. The others give once, few or many, or a class for an expanded clone.

J gene,D gene,clone size,V gene,CDR3 DNA,CDR3 protein
TRBJ2-5,.,.,TRBV5-4,TGTGCCAGCAGCCCTCTCCTTGGAGGCGAGACCCAGTACTTC,CASSPLLGGETQYF
TRBJ2-7,.,.,TRBV5-1,TGCGCCAGCAGCTCCTCGACTTGGGGAGACGAGCAGTACTTC,CASSSSTWGDEQYF
TRBJ1-6,.,.,TRBV5-8,TGTGCCAGCAGCCCTGGTGGGTTTATCCTAGATTCACCCCTCCACTTT,CASSPGGFILDSPLHF
TRBJ2-2,.,once,TRBV19,TGTGCCAGTAGTATTATTAACTCTCTAGGGGACACCGGGGAGCTGTTTTTT,CASSIINSLGDTGELFF
TRBJ2-3,TRBD2,.,TRBV5-4,TGTGCCAGCAGCCCGACAGGGACTAGCGGGAGCACAGATACGCAGTATTTT,CASSPTGTSGSTDTQYF
TRBJ1-5,.,.,TRBV7-8,TGTGCCAGCAGCCCGCGGGGGGATCAGCCCCAGCATTTT,CASSPRGDQPQHF
TRBJ1-2,.,.,TRBV10-3,TGTGCCATCAGTGTATTGGACAGCCCTATTGGAGGCTACACCTTC,CAISVLDSPIGGYTF
TRBJ2-2,TRBD1,once,TRBV6-5,TGTGCCAGCAGGCCCGGGACAGGGATGTCCGGGGAGCTGTTTTTT,CASRPGTGMSGELFF
TRBJ1-2,.,few,TRBV20-1,TGCAGTGCTAGTGATCCCCTCTATGGCTACACCTTC,CSASDPLYGYTF
TRBJ1-2,.,few,TRBV11-2,TGTGCCAGCAGCCCCTCCCTAGCCCAGGGGTTCTATGGCTACACCTTC,CASSPSLAQGFYGYTF
TRBJ2-3,TRBD2,.,TRBV7-7,TGTGCTAGCAGCTTAAATCCTAGCGGGAGTTTCACAGATACGCAGTATTTT,CASSLNPSGSFTDTQYF
TRBJ2-3,.,.,TRBV28,TGTGCCAGCAGTTTAGAGTCCACAGATACGCAGTATTTT,CASSLESTDTQYF
TRBJ2-2,TRBD2,few,TRBV7-3,TGTGCCAGCAGCACAGCGGGAGCGGGCACCGGGGAGCTGTTTTTT,CASSTAGAGTGELFF
TRBJ2-2,TRBD2,once,TRBV7-3,TGTGCCAGCAGCTTAGCGGGAGAAGTCGGGGAGCTGTTTTTT,CASSLAGEVGELFF
TRBJ1-2,.,.,TRBV5-6,TGTGCCAGCAGCGTAACAGGGTCCTCCCTCTATGGCTACACCTTC,CASSVTGSSLYGYTF
TRBJ2-3,.,.,TRBV19,TGTGCCAGTAGTATCAACATGGGAGCTAGCACAGATACGCAGTATTTT,CASSINMGASTDTQYF
TRBJ1-5,.,.,TRBV3-1/TRBV3-2,TGTGCCAGCAGCCAAGAGGGCCAGCCCCAGCATTTT,CASSQEGQPQHF
TRBJ2-7,.,.,TRBV10-2,TGCGCCAGCAGTGATAGCAGGGCAGGCGAGCAGTACTTC,CASSDSRAGEQYF
TRBJ1-1,.,.,TRBV5-3,TGTGCCAGAAGCCTGTCAGGGGAGTACACTGAAGCTTTCTTT,CARSLSGEYTEAFF
TRBJ2-3,TRBD2,.,TRBV7-3,TGTGCCAGCAGCTTATTGCCCCGAGCGGGAAGGCGTACAGATACGCAGTATTTT,CASSLLPRAGRRTDTQYF
TRBJ2-1,TRBD1,few,TRBV19,TGTGCCAGTAGTGGTTCAAAGGGGGCTTACAATGAGCAGTTCTTC,CASSGSKGAYNEQFF
TRBJ2-3,.,once,TRBV7-2,TGTGCCAGCAGCCTACGACAGCTCACAGATACGCAGTATTTT,CASSLRQLTDTQYF
TRBJ2-6,.,.,TRBV9,TGTGCCAGCAGCGCCACGAATTCACTCTCACGTGGGGCCAACGTCCTGACTTTC,CASSATNSLSRGANVLTF
TRBJ1-6,.,.,TRBV10-3,TGTGCCATCCGGAATTTTAGCAATTCACCCCTCCACTTT,CAIRNFSNSPLHF
TRBJ1-1,.,.,TRBV3-1/TRBV3-2,TGTGCCAGCAGCGGGGCTGGAACTGAAGCTTTCTTT,CASSGAGTEAFF
TRBJ1-6,TRBD1,.,TRBV28,TGTGCCAGCAGTAACTCCGGGACAGGGATGCCCCTCCACTTT,CASSNSGTGMPLHF
TRBJ2-2,.,once,TRBV6-5,TGTGCCAGCAGTAGCGGTACCGCGAACACCGGGGAGCTGTTTTTT,CASSSGTANTGELFF
TRBJ2-3,TRBD2,.,TRBV4-2,TGTGCCAGCAGCCAGGGAGCTAGCGGGCGGAGCACAGATACGCAGTATTTT,CASSQGASGRSTDTQYF
TRBJ1-3,.,.,TRBV7-8,TGTGCCAGCAGCTCCAGAGGTAGCTCTGGAAACACCATATATTTT,CASSSRGSSGNTIYF
TRBJ2-1,TRBD1,.,TRBV7-3,TGTGCCAGCACCAAAACTATGGCAGGGGGTCTCAATGAGCAGTTCTTC,CASTKTMAGGLNEQFF
TRBJ2-1,TRBD2,.,TRBV27,TGTGCCAGCGCGGGAGCGGGTTACAATGAGCAGTTCTTC,CASAGAGYNEQFF
TRBJ2-2,TRBD2,.,TRBV7-3,TGTGCCAGCAGCTTAACGCCTAGCGGGACGTCCGGGGAGCTGTTTTTT,CASSLTPSGTSGELFF
TRBJ2-3,TRBD2,once,TRBV10-3,TGTGCCATCAGTGGGACTAGCGGTTTACGCACAGATACGCAGTATTTT,CAISGTSGLRTDTQYF
TRBJ1-1,.,.,TRBV27,TGTGCCAGCAGTTTGGGGGGGAACACTGAAGCTTTCTTT,CASSLGGNTEAFF
TRBJ1-2,.,.,TRBV29-1,TGCAGCGTTGTAGGAGGGACGAACTATGGCTACACCTTC,CSVVGGTNYGYTF
TRBJ2-7,.,.,TRBV2,TGTGCCAGCAGCGCAGACAGCCCCAGCTCCTACGAGCAGTACTTC,CASSADSPSSYEQYF
TRBJ2-7,.,.,TRBV27,TGTGCCAGCAGTCCTCAGGGCAGGTACTACGAGCAGTACTTC,CASSPQGRYYEQYF
TRBJ2-1,TRBD2,.,TRBV10-1,TGCGCCAGCAGTGAGCCTAGCGGGGATGAGCAGTTCTTC,CASSEPSGDEQFF
TRBJ1-4,.,.,TRBV5-1,TGCGCCAGCAGCTCCGAATCAACAGCAACTAATGAAAAACTGTTTTTT,CASSSESTATNEKLFF
TRBJ2-1,.,.,TRBV5-1,TGCGCCAGCAGCTTTTCTAGTCGGGATTACAATGAGCAGTTCTTC,CASSFSSRDYNEQFF
TRBJ2-1,.,.,TRBV7-2,TGTGCCAGCAGCTTAGCCCAGGGCGCCAATGAGCAGTTCTTC,CASSLAQGANEQFF
TRBJ2-5,.,.,TRBV6-5,TGTGCCAGCAGTCTAGCGTTCGGGGCCCAGTACTTC,CASSLAFGAQYF
TRBJ1-1,TRBD1,.,TRBV28,TGTGCCAGCAGCCGTCGACAGGGGGCCGGCCCTGAAGCTTTCTTT,CASSRRQGAGPEAFF
TRBJ1-1,TRBD1,.,TRBV6-5,TGTGCCAGCGGTACAGGGGAGAAGATTGAAGCTTTCTTT,CASGTGEKIEAFF
TRBJ1-1,.,.,TRBV28,TGTGCCAGCAGTTTTCGGGGTACGAACACTGAAGCTTTCTTT,CASSFRGTNTEAFF
TRBJ1-4,TRBD1,.,TRBV7-9,TGTGCCAGCAGCTTAGAGGACAGGAAAAATGAAAAACTGTTTTTT,CASSLEDRKNEKLFF
TRBJ1-2,TRBD1,.,TRBV7-9,TGTGCCAGCACCTTGACAGGGGTTCATGGCTACACCTTC,CASTLTGVHGYTF
TRBJ2-1,TRBD1,.,TRBV6-2/TRBV6-3,TGTGCCAGCAGTAAAGCCGGGACAGGGGCCGAGGAGCAGTTCTTC,CASSKAGTGAEEQFF
TRBJ1-6,.,.,TRBV9,TGTGCCAGCAGCGTAGACAGTTCGAGTCAAGTTAATTCACCCCTCCACTTT,CASSVDSSSQVNSPLHF
TRBJ1-1,TRBD1,.,TRBV4-1,TGCGCCAGCGCTCTGGACAGGATGAACACTGAAGCTTTCTTT,CASALDRMNTEAFF
TRBJ1-3,.,.,TRBV9,TGTGCCAGCAGCGTTGACGGGAGTAGCTCTGGAAACACCATATATTTT,CASSVDGSSSGNTIYF